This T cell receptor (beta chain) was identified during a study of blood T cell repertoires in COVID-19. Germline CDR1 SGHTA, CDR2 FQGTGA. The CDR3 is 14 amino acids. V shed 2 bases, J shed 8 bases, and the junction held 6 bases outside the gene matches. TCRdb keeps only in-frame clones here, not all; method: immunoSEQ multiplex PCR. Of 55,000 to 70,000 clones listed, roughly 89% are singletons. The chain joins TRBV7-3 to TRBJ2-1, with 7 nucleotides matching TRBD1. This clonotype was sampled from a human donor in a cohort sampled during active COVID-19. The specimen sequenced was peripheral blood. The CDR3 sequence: CASSLLTGNDEQFF. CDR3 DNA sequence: TGTGCCAGCAGCTTACTGACAGGGAACGATGAGCAGTTCTTC. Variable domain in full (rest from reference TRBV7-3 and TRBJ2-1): GAGVSQTPSNKVTEKGKYVELRCDPISGHTALYWYRQSLGQGPEFLIYFQGTGAADDSGLPNDRFFAVRPEGSVSTLKIQRTERGDSAVYLCASSLLTGNDEQFFGPGTRLTVL.